Shown below are 20 T cell receptor beta chains from a single sample sequenced in a study of blood T cell repertoires in COVID-19. Profiled with immunoSEQ multiplex PCR; TCRdb holds only in-frame clones, not every one. Altogether a few hundred thousand clones are present, around 85% being singletons, with the ten largest covering 3.1%. The sequencing input was PBMCs or T cells enriched from blood (not recorded which). These receptors originate from a woman in her fifties or sixties in a cohort exposed to, infected with or recovered from COVID-19 (not recorded which).

The chain has TRBV7-2 and TRBJ2-1, with TRBD2 matching over 13 bases. Germline CDR1 and CDR2: SGHTA and FQGNSA. The CDR3 length is 17 residues. The junction had 9 bases not matched to a gene; V was cut back by 5 bases and J by 5 bases. CDR3 sequence (DNA): TGTGCCAGCAGCCCCCGTCCTGGACTAGCGGGGGACAATGAGCAGTTCTTC. It yields the protein CASSPRPGLAGDNEQFF.

This clone appeared a single time. The chain employs TRBV28 and TRBJ1-3, with D possibly TRBD1 on 5 matching bases. Germline CDR1 MDHEN, CDR2 SYDVKM. CDR3 size: 14 residues. Trimming pared 8 bases from V and 2 bases from J, leaving 13 bases between. This CDR3 is CASGLGGAGNTIYF. DNA of the CDR3: TGTGCCAGCGGCCTCGGGGGGGCTGGAAACACCATATATTTT. Full variable domain (remainder filled in from reference TRBV28 and TRBJ1-3): DVKVTQSSRYLVKRTGEKVFLECVQDMDHENMFWYRQDPGLGLRLIYFSYDVKMKEKGDIPEGYSVSREKKERFSLILESASTNQTSMYLCASGLGGAGNTIYFGEGSWLTVV.

V is TRBV19 and J is TRBJ2-7; D is uncertain. This CDR3 spans 13 amino acids. The germline V and J ends were trimmed by 5 bases and 1 base, with 9 bases remaining between them. CDR1 and CDR2 from the germline V gene are LNHDA and SQIVND (reference sequence). The CDR3 sequence: CASSWSISYEQYF. The CDR3 nucleotides read TGTGCCAGTAGTTGGTCTATTTCCTACGAGCAGTACTTC.

J is TRBJ2-5 and V is TRBV28; D may be TRBD2 (5 bases). V was shortened by 7 bases and J by 5 bases, with 11 bases between the two germline ends. The CDR3 totals 12 residues. Per the germline V gene, CDR1 is MDHEN and CDR2 is SYDVKM. The CDR3 here is CASTGSVETQYF. The CDR3 DNA follows: TGTGCCAGCACGGGGTCGGTGGAGACCCAGTACTTC. Supplemented by reference TRBV28 and TRBJ2-5, the full variable domain reads DVKVTQSSRYLVKRTGEKVFLECVQDMDHENMFWYRQDPGLGLRLIYFSYDVKMKEKGDIPEGYSVSREKKERFSLILESASTNQTSMYLCASTGSVETQYFGPGTRLLVL.

This clone is a singleton in its sample. The chain combines TRBV28 with TRBJ2-1, with D possibly TRBD1 on 6 matching bases. This CDR3 region has 16 residues. Per germline, CDR1 MDHEN and CDR2 SYDVKM. Trimming left V 1 base short and J 4 bases short, with 14 bases between. The CDR3 DNA follows: TGTGCCAGCAGTTTATTTAGGGGACATACTTACAATGAGCAGTTCTTC. This sequence encodes CASSLFRGHTYNEQFF.

V gene TRBV30 combines with J gene TRBJ1-4; D is unresolved. The CDR3 length is 13 residues. CDR1 and CDR2 (germline): GTSNPN, SVGIG (reference sequence). V was shortened by 2 bases and J by 8 bases, with 12 bases between the two germline ends. CDR3 DNA: TGTGCCTGGAGTCCTCAACGAGGAGAAAAACTGTTTTTT. It translates to CAWSPQRGEKLFF.

The V call is TRBV6-2 or TRBV6-3, the J call TRBJ2-1, with 11 bases identical to TRBD2. Germline assignment: CDR1 MNHEY and CDR2 SVGEGT. This CDR3 region has 16 residues. V lost 1 base, J lost 7 bases, and 6 bases stayed unmatched. The CDR3 protein is CASSYYSGGAGNEQFF. The DNA of the CDR3 is TGTGCCAGCAGTTACTATAGCGGGGGGGCCGGTAATGAGCAGTTCTTC.

The chain employs TRBV7-3 and TRBJ2-1, with unresolved D. In germline, CDR1 is SGHTA, CDR2 FQGTGA. The germline V and J ends were trimmed by 4 bases and 4 bases, with 8 bases remaining between them. The CDR3 spans 13 residues. The CDR3 DNA follows: TGTGCCAGCAGCTCCGGTATTTACAATGAGCAGTTCTTC. Encoded protein: CASSSGIYNEQFF.

This clone occurred a few times. The genes are TRBV15 and TRBJ1-5; D may be TRBD1 (5 bases). This CDR3 region has 16 residues. Germline V lookup: CDR1 LNHNV, CDR2 YYDKDF (reference sequence). Trimming took off 0 bases at V and 5 bases at J, with 14 bases between the two ends. CDR3 loop: CATSRDKGRADQPQHF. The CDR3 region has the DNA TGTGCCACCAGCAGAGATAAGGGGAGGGCTGATCAGCCCCAGCATTTT.

The CDR3: CASSTRGLAGRSTDTQYF. CDR3 coding DNA: TGTGCCAGCAGCACTCGGGGTCTAGCGGGCCGAAGCACAGATACGCAGTATTTT. J is TRBJ2-3 and V is TRBV7-9, with 8 positions matching TRBD2. This CDR3 region has 18 residues. Germline lookup yields CDR1 SEHNR and CDR2 FQNEAQ (reference sequence). The trim removed 5 bases at V and 0 bases at J, leaving 13 bases unmatched. Using reference TRBV7-9 and TRBJ2-3 for the parts outside the CDR3, the full variable domain is DTGVSQNPRHKITKRGQNVTFRCDPISEHNRLYWYRQTLGQGPEFLTYFQNEAQLEKSRLLSDRFSAERPKGSFSTLEIQRTEQGDSAMYLCASSTRGLAGRSTDTQYFGPGTRLTVL.

The gene calls are TRBV5-1 and TRBJ1-1; D remains unclear. CDR1 is SGHRS and CDR2 is YFSETQ in the germline V gene. CDR3 length: 14 residues. Trimming left V 2 bases short and J 4 bases short, with 12 bases between. The CDR3 DNA reads TGCGCCAGCAGCTTTACCCCACCGGGCACTGAAGCTTTCTTT. Translating gives CASSFTPPGTEAFF.

Written as DNA, the CDR3 is TGCGCCAGCAGCCGGGGACAGGGTAAGGGTGGCTACACCTTC. Translation gives CASSRGQGKGGYTF. J is TRBJ1-2 and V is TRBV4-3; 9 bases map to TRBD1. Looked up from germline, CDR1 is LGHNA and CDR2 is YSLEER. The CDR3 runs to 14 residues. The J segment lost 7 bases and the V segment lost 4 bases, leaving 7 bases of the junction unmatched.

The chain's CDR3 is CASSVQRLGPPGGDTQYF. In DNA, the CDR3 is TGTGCCAGCAGTGTGCAGCGGCTGGGACCCCCCGGGGGAGATACGCAGTATTTT. The chain uses TRBV2 and TRBJ2-3, with TRBD2 as a possible D gene (6 bases). V shed 4 bases and J shed 5 bases, with 25 bases lying between them. This CDR3 comprises 18 residues. CDR1 and CDR2 from the germline V gene are SNHLY and FYNNEI.

The chain links TRBV5-1 to TRBJ2-7; TRBD1 aligns across 8 bases. The CDR3 totals 13 residues. In germline, CDR1 is SGHRS, CDR2 YFSETQ. V lost 5 bases, J lost 5 bases, and 6 bases stayed unmatched. CDR3 coding DNA: TGCGCCAGCAGTTACGCAGGGGGCCACGAGCAGTACTTC. This encodes CASSYAGGHEQYF.

CDR3 loop: CAIAPGSGGPTGELFF. CDR3 bases: TGTGCCATCGCGCCTGGTAGCGGGGGGCCCACCGGGGAGCTGTTTTTT. The chain links TRBV5-4 to TRBJ2-2; 10 nucleotides match TRBD2. The V segment lost 9 bases and the J segment 4 bases; nucleotides outside the gene matches: 12. Germline lookup yields CDR1 SGHNT and CDR2 YYREEE (reference sequence). The CDR3 is 16 amino acids.

This clone was counted ten times or more. This chain joins TRBV10-1 and TRBJ1-3; D perhaps matches TRBD1 (5 bases). V shed 4 bases and J shed 2 bases, with 6 bases lying between them. The CDR3 loop spans 13 amino acids. In germline, CDR1 is WNHNN, CDR2 SYGVQD (reference sequence). The CDR3 protein is CASSVGAGNTIYF. The CDR3 DNA reads as TGCGCCAGCAGTGTAGGGGCTGGAAACACCATATATTTT.

This chain connects TRBV29-1 to TRBJ1-1; D is uncertain. This CDR3 spans 11 amino acids. The germline CDR1 and CDR2 sequences are SQVTM and ANQGSEA. V lost 5 bases to trimming and J lost 4 bases, with 8 bases between them. Written as DNA, the CDR3 is TGCAGCGTTTCCCACAGCACTGAAGCTTTCTTT. Translation gives CSVSHSTEAFF.

CDR3 DNA sequence: TGCGCCAGCAGCCATACAGGGGGCTCTTACAATGAGCAGTTCTTC. Translation gives CASSHTGGSYNEQFF. The chain combines TRBV4-1 with TRBJ2-1; 9 bases line up with TRBD1. CDR3 size: 15 residues. Germline lookup yields CDR1 MGHRA and CDR2 YSYEKL. The V gene end was trimmed by 3 bases and the J gene end by 4 bases; junction bases not matched to a gene: 4.

The rearrangement links TRBV7-9 to TRBJ2-7; TRBD1 matches at 11 bases. The junction had 8 bases not matched to a gene; V was cut back by 6 bases and J by 4 bases. The length of the CDR3 is 15 residues. Per germline, CDR1 SEHNR and CDR2 FQNEAQ (reference sequence). CDR3 in amino acids: CASSRWTGGMYEQYF. The CDR3 DNA is TGTGCCAGCAGTAGGTGGACAGGGGGCATGTACGAGCAGTACTTC. The variable domain in full, with the rest retrieved from reference TRBV7-9 and TRBJ2-7, is DTGVSQNPRHKITKRGQNVTFRCDPISEHNRLYWYRQTLGQGPEFLTYFQNEAQLEKSRLLSDRFSAERPKGSFSTLEIQRTEQGDSAMYLCASSRWTGGMYEQYFGPGTRLTVT.

This chain uses TRBV25-1 with TRBJ2-3, with a weak D call TRBD1 (8 bases). V shed 2 bases and J shed 2 bases, with 14 bases lying between them. This CDR3 spans 16 amino acids. Germline V gives CDR1 MGHDK, CDR2 SYGVNS. DNA for the CDR3: TGTGCCAGCAGTGAACCACAGGGGGGGGTCACAGATACGCAGTATTTT. It codes for CASSEPQGGVTDTQYF.